This T cell receptor beta chain appears in the sequencing data of a study of Ad26.COV2.S vaccination and SARS-CoV-2 variants. Study background: The study gave Ad26.COV2.S intramuscularly, once or twice 56 days apart.

The study's findings and limits: Substantial response breadth was reportedly seen for spike-specific CD8+ and CD4+ T cells after vaccination.

Here immunoSEQ multiplex PCR was the method, and the copy in TCRdb shows in-frame clones only, minus some. The sample records some 340,000 clones, around 85% being singletons. The CDR3 length is 13 residues. Germline loops: CDR1 SGDLS, CDR2 YYNGEE. Trimming at V came to 10 bases and at J to 4 bases, leaving 11 bases not matched to a gene. This clone was observed a few times. Its antigen is not known. This sample's treatment: approximately 18 received Ad26.COV2.S at low or high dose, single or two shots; a few received placebo; per-sample allocation not given. Samples analyzed were those drawn on day 63 after the first vaccine or placebo injection. Recruitment in Boston yielded a donor of adult age, 18-55 years. Vaccination used an Ad26 vector expressing Wuhan-strain SARS-CoV-2 spike.

V gene TRBV9 combines with J gene TRBJ2-7; 7 bases map to TRBD1. The sample here was peripheral blood, taken in a trial of Ad26.COV2.S vaccine versus placebo. The sequence came from a person aged 18-65 years who received the Ad26.COV2.S COVID-19 vaccine or a placebo. The CDR3 bases are TGTGCCCCCCAGGACAGGTCCACTTACGAGCAGTACTTC. Encoded protein: CAPQDRSTYEQYF.